Sequencing of this T cell receptor beta chain was carried out in a study of cytomegalovirus exposure and HLA in healthy donors. The wider study: Earlier results showed roughly 120 million unique TCR beta sequences derived from roughly 180 million T cells.

The V gene's germline CDR1 is MDHEN and CDR2 SYDVKM. Trimming took 10 bases from V and 4 from J, leaving 18 bases between them. This CDR3 is 14 amino acids long. PCR involved 60 Vbeta and 13 Jbeta primers. The assay was immunoSEQ multiplex PCR, and TCRdb's table has in-frame clones only and misses some. The sample carries around 130,000 clones, 65% to 80% recorded once. General observations from the study: Among TCR beta chains, those listed as cytomegalovirus-associated numbered over 150.

This clone showed up just a few times. What it binds is unknown. All donors participated as healthy donors of bone marrow. The source material was PBMCs. This TCR was sampled from a woman in her twenties or thirties in good health and CMV-seronegative. The chain employs TRBV28 and TRBJ2-3, with D perhaps TRBD1 (7 bases). The CDR3 nucleotides are TGTGCCACCGCTTGGCAGGGGGGTCCAGATACGCAGTATTTT. This gives the protein CATAWQGGPDTQYF.